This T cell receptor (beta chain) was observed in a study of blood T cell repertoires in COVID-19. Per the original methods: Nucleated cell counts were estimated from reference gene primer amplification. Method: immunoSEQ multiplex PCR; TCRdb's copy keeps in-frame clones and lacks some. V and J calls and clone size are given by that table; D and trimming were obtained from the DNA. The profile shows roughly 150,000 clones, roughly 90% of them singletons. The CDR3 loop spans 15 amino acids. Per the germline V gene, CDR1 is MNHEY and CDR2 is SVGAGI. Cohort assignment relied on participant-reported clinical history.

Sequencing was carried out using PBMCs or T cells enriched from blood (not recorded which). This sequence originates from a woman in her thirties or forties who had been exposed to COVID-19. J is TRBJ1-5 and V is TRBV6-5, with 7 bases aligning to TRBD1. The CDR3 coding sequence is TGTGGTGAGACAGGGACGAGCTATAGCAATCAGCCCCAGCATTTT. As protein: CGETGTSYSNQPQHF.